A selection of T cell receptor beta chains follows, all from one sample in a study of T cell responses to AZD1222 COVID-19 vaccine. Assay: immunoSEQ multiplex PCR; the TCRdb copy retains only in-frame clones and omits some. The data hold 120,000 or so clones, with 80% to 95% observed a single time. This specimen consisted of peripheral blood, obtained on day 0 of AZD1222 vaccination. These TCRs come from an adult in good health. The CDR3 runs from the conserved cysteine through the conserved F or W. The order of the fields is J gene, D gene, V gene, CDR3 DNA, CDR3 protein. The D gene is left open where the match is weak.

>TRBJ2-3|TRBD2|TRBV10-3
TGTGCCATGGCCGGGACTAGCGGCCGAACAGAGACGCAGTATTTT
CAMAGTSGRTETQYF
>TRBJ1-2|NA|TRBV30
TGTGCCTGGAGTGTACGAGGGCTCCTCTGGGGCTACACCTTC
CAWSVRGLLWGYTF
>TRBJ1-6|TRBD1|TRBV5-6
TGTGCCAGCAGCCTTGCGGGCAGGGGGGGTTCACCCCTCCACTTT
CASSLAGRGGSPLHF
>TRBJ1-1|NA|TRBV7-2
TGTGCCAGCGGGTCAGGTCAGAACACTGAAGCTTTCTTT
CASGSGQNTEAFF
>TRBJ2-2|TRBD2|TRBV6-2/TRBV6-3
TGTGCCAGCAGTTATGGGGGGGACCGCCGACCCAAACACCGAAACACCGGGGAGCTGTTTTTT
CASSYGGDRRPKHRNTGELFF
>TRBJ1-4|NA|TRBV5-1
TGCGCCAGCAGCTTGTGGTTCGGTCCAACTAATGAAAAACTGTTTTTT
CASSLWFGPTNEKLFF
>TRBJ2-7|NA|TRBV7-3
TGTGCCAGCAGCTTCCGAGGGATTAACGGCGAGCAGTACTTC
CASSFRGINGEQYF
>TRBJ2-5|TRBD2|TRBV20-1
TGCAGTGCTAGGGGAGGGGAGCGCGCCAACTTC
CSARGGERANF
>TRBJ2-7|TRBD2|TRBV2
TGTGCCAGCAGTGAGATGGGGCTAGCGGGGTACGAGCAGTACTTC
CASSEMGLAGYEQYF
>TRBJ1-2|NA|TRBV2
TGTGCCAGCAGTCCGGGACATTCTAACTATGGCTACACCTTC
CASSPGHSNYGYTF
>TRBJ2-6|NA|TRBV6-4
TGTGCCAGCAGTGACTCCAGCTCTGGGGCCAACGTCCTGACTTTC
CASSDSSSGANVLTF
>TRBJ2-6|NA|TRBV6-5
TGTGCCAGCAGTTACGGACTCTTTTCTGGGGCCAACGTCCTGACTTTC
CASSYGLFSGANVLTF
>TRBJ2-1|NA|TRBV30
TGTGCCTGGAGTGTACGACTGTTGGATGAGCAGTTCTTC
CAWSVRLLDEQFF
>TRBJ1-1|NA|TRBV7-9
TGTGCCAGCAGCGTCGTTGAGAAGGACGGGTCAGTCTTT
CASSVVEKDGSVF
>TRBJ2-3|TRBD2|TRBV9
TGTGCCAGCAGCGGGACTAGCGGAAGCACAGATACGCAGTATTTT
CASSGTSGSTDTQYF
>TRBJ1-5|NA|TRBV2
TGTGCCAGCAGCAGGGGTGGCAATCAGCCCCAGCATTTT
CASSRGGNQPQHF
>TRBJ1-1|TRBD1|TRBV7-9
TGTGCCAGCAGCCCACAGACAGGGACCACTGAAGCTTTCTTT
CASSPQTGTTEAFF
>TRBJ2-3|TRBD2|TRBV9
TGTGCCAGCAGCGTAGCGGGAGGGACTTCGGGTACGCAGTATTTT
CASSVAGGTSGTQYF
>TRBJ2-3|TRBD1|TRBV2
TGTGCCAGCAGTGAGGGGGACAGGGGTTTCACAGATACGCAGTATTTT
CASSEGDRGFTDTQYF
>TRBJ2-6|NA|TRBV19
TGTGCCAGTAGTATGAATCCGCACTCTGGGGCCAACGTCCTGACTTTC
CASSMNPHSGANVLTF
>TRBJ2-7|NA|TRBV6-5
TGTGCCAGCACCCTTGGAGGGAGAGAGCAGTACTTC
CASTLGGREQYF
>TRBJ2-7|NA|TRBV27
TGTGCCAGCAGTTTTTCCAGGATCCGTCAACTCACCTACGAGCAGTACTTC
CASSFSRIRQLTYEQYF
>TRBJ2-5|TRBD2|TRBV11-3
TGTGCCAGCAGCCCGGGACTAGCGGGAGAGACCCAGTACTTC
CASSPGLAGETQYF
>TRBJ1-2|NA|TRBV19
TGTGCCAGTAGTATGGGACTTGGCTATGGCTACACCTTC
CASSMGLGYGYTF
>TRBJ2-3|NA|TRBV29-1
TGCAGCGTTGAAGGTAGCACAGATACGCAGTATTTT
CSVEGSTDTQYF
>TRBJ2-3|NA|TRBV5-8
TGTGCCAGCAGCTTGTTGGGGACACCTTATACGCAGTATTTT
CASSLLGTPYTQYF
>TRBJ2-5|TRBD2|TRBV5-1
TGCGCCAGCAGCTTTAGACCCGGGACTAGCGGGAGGGAGGTGGAGACCCAGTACTTC
CASSFRPGTSGREVETQYF
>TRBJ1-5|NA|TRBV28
TGTGCCAGCACCGCACAGGGTCAGCCCCAGCATTTT
CASTAQGQPQHF
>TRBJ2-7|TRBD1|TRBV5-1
TGCGCCAGCAGCTTAGCACTAAGCCGGGACAGCTACGAGCAGTACTTC
CASSLALSRDSYEQYF
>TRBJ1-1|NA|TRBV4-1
TGCGCCAGCAGCCAAGTTTTGGAGGGCGGGAAAGCTGAAGCTTTCTTT
CASSQVLEGGKAEAFF
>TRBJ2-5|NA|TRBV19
TGTGCCAGTAGTCAATCCAGGCTGCCCCAAGAGACCCAGTACTTC
CASSQSRLPQETQYF